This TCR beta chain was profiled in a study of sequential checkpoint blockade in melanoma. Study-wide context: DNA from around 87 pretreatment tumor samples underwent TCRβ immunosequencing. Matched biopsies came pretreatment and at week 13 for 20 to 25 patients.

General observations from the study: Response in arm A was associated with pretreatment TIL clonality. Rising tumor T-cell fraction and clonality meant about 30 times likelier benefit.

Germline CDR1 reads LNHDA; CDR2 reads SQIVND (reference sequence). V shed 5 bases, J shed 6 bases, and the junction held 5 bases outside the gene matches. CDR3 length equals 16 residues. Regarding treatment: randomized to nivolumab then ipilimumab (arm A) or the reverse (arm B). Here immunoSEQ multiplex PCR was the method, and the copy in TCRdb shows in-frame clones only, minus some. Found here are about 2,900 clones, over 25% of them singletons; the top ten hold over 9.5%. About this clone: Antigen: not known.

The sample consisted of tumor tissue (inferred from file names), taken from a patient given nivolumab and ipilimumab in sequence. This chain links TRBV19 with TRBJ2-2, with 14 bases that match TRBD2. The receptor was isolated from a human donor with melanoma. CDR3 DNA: TGTGCCAGTAGTGCGGGACTAGCGGGAGCATCCGGGGAGCTGTTTTTT. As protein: CASSAGLAGASGELFF.